This T cell receptor (beta chain) emerged from a study of T-cell memory formation after mild COVID-19. About the research overall: There were largely donor-specific TCR clusters.

CDR1 is SGHTA and CDR2 is FQGNSA in the germline V gene. Unmatched junction bases numbered 7, after V lost 5 bases and J lost 1 base. The CDR3 extends over 15 amino acids. TCRdb itself ran the 5' RACE reads through MiXCR, one entry per CDR3 protein. Of 35,000 to 55,000 distinct CDR3 sequences in the sample, roughly 9.8% were seen once. This TCR derives from an adult woman who had mild COVID-19 (a few samples of this study predate the infection). Cell type and time point are not known. Input material: PBMCs or a T cell subset sorted from them (not recorded which). The chain links TRBV7-2 to TRBJ1-1, with 7 bases that match TRBD1. This CDR3 is CASSRQGGGNTEAFF. The CDR3 DNA sequence: TGTGCCAGCAGCCGACAGGGCGGAGGGAACACTGAAGCTTTCTTT.